The 20 T cell receptor beta chains below all came from one sample that was sequenced in a study of blood T cell repertoires in COVID-19. The assay was immunoSEQ multiplex PCR, and TCRdb's table has in-frame clones only and misses some. Among some 100,000 clones listed, approximately 80% were seen once. The specimen was peripheral blood. These TCRs come from a human donor in a cohort sampled during active COVID-19.

This clone has a handful of counts. The chain recombines TRBV7-9 with TRBJ2-1, with 10 nucleotides matching TRBD1. The CDR3 covers 15 residues. CDR1 and CDR2 from the germline V gene are SEHNR and FQNEAQ (reference sequence). Trimming took 5 bases from V and 7 from J; bases not matched to a gene: 8. The chain's CDR3 is CASSTGQGLRNEQFF. CDR3 DNA: TGTGCCAGCAGCACGGGACAGGGGTTGAGGAATGAGCAGTTCTTC.

The V call is TRBV5-1, the J call TRBJ2-2; 8 nucleotides line up with TRBD1. With 4 bases clipped from V and 7 bases from J, the junction kept 6 bases outside the gene matches. Germline V CDR1 and CDR2: SGHRS, YFSETQ. The CDR3 runs 14 residues. CDR3 sequence (DNA): TGCGCCAGCAGCGTGGGACAGGCCTTCGGGGAGCTGTTTTTT. Translated, it gives CASSVGQAFGELFF. Full variable domain (rest looked up from reference TRBV5-1 and TRBJ2-2): KAGVTQTPRYLIKTRGQQVTLSCSPISGHRSVSWYQQTPGQGLQFLFEYFSETQRNKGNFPGRFSGRQFSNSRSEMNVSTLELGDSALYLCASSVGQAFGELFFGEGSRLTVL.

This clone occurred a few times. The rearrangement joins TRBV10-3 to TRBJ2-1, with 14 bases aligning to TRBD2. Per germline, CDR1 ENHRY and CDR2 SYGVKD. This CDR3 has 15 residues. J lost 7 bases, V lost 5 bases, and 4 bases had no gene match. The CDR3 DNA reads as TGTGCCATCAGTTCGACTAGCGGGGGGGCAAATGAGCAGTTCTTC. Protein sequence: CAISSTSGGANEQFF.

The chain uses TRBV5-1 and TRBJ1-5; D gene unclear. V gave up 3 bases and J gave up 2 bases, with 9 bases separating them. The CDR3 length is 14 residues. Germline loops: CDR1 SGHRS, CDR2 YFSETQ. The CDR3 protein is CASSSEGRNQPQHF. In DNA, the CDR3 is TGCGCCAGCAGCTCGGAGGGCCGCAATCAGCCCCAGCATTTT.

Remarks on this clone: Other DNA sequences in the same sample also yield this CDR3. This chain links TRBV29-1 with TRBJ2-3; 13 nucleotides line up with TRBD2. CDR1 and CDR2 (germline): SQVTM, ANQGSEA. This CDR3 comprises 15 residues. The trim removed 5 bases at V and 0 bases at J, leaving 2 bases unmatched. The CDR3 loop is CSVPGLAGSTDTQYF. The CDR3 DNA sequence: TGCAGCGTTCCGGGACTAGCGGGGAGCACAGATACGCAGTATTTT.

CDR3: CASSYSWHEAYEQYF. The CDR3 bases are TGTGCCAGCAGTTACTCTTGGCACGAGGCCTACGAGCAGTACTTC. This chain joins TRBV6-5 and TRBJ2-7; the D is unclear. There are 15 residues in the CDR3. V lost 0 bases, J lost 2 bases, and 11 bases lay in between. CDR1 MNHEY and CDR2 SVGAGI come from the germline V gene.

Concerning this clone: A read error may account for a junction end that differs from germline. This chain uses TRBV14 with TRBJ2-5; TRBD1 might be the D (6 bases). Germline CDR1 SGHDN, CDR2 FVKESK. This CDR3 has 16 residues. CDR3 sequence: CASSRHRTALQETQYF. For the CDR3, the DNA is TGTGCCAGTAGCCGACATCGGACAGCGCTTCAAGAGACCCAGTACTTC.

The gene calls are TRBV28 and TRBJ1-2, with D uncertain. Deletions cut 3 bases from V and 6 bases from J, with 14 bases between. Germline V gene data show CDR1 as MDHEN and CDR2 as SYDVKM. This CDR3 is built from 14 residues. The DNA of the CDR3 is TGTGCCAGCAGTTTGTTAACGCAGGCCAATGGCTACACCTTC. Translated, it gives CASSLLTQANGYTF.

This clone was picked up one time. CDR3 in DNA: TGCAGCGTTCGGGTGATGGGGACAGGGAAGAACGAGCAGTACTTC. It is translated as CSVRVMGTGKNEQYF. The chain has TRBV29-1 and TRBJ2-7; TRBD1 matches at 9 bases. The ends lost 5 bases at V and 5 bases at J; junction bases unmatched: 13. The germline gives CDR1 SQVTM, CDR2 ANQGSEA. The CDR3 is 15 amino acids.

The CDR3 loop reads CASSPGTGVLSYGYTF. The CDR3 DNA reads as TGTGCCAGCTCACCAGGGACAGGGGTCCTCTCATATGGCTACACCTTC. The chain carries TRBV18 and TRBJ1-2; the match to TRBD1 covers 10 bases. Germline CDR1 is KGHSH and CDR2 is LQKENI. V lost 2 bases to trimming and J lost 5 bases; unmatched junction nucleotides: 8. The CDR3 is 16 residues long.

The chain is built from TRBV4-2 and TRBJ2-3; tentative D call: TRBD2 (5 bases). V was cut by 4 bases and J by 7 bases, with 21 bases left in between. Per germline, CDR1 LGHNA and CDR2 YNFKEQ. The CDR3 is 16 amino acids. This CDR3 reads CASSPLLAGRGNTQYF. In nucleotides, the CDR3 is TGTGCCAGCAGCCCTCTCCTCGCGGGTAGAGGAAATACGCAGTATTTT.

This clone occurred a few times. The chain combines TRBV29-1 with TRBJ1-1; no clear D gene. There are 11 residues in the CDR3. Trimming removed 4 bases at V and 2 bases at J, with 5 bases between. Germline assignment: CDR1 SQVTM and CDR2 ANQGSEA. The CDR3 DNA sequence: TGCAGCGTTGCACTAAACACTGAAGCTTTCTTT. This gives the protein CSVALNTEAFF.

This chain links TRBV10-3 with TRBJ2-2, with TRBD1 matching over 10 bases. There are 15 residues in the CDR3. From germline, CDR1 is ENHRY and CDR2 SYGVKD. Trimming removed 10 bases from V and 4 bases from J; junction bases left unmatched: 9. CDR3 DNA sequence: TGTGCCACCACGAGACAGGGGGCCGGCACCGGGGAGCTGTTTTTT. Protein sequence: CATTRQGAGTGELFF.

The rearrangement uses TRBV7-9 and TRBJ1-4; 9 bases map to TRBD1. The J segment lost 5 bases and the V segment lost 6 bases, leaving 4 bases of the junction unmatched. CDR1 and CDR2 from the germline V gene are SEHNR and FQNEAQ (reference sequence). The CDR3 has 14 residues. The CDR3 loop reads CASRSGTGNEKLFF. CDR3 nucleotide sequence: TGTGCCAGCAGATCCGGGACAGGGAATGAAAAACTGTTTTTT.

V usage is TRBV4-1 and J usage is TRBJ1-1, with 7 bases aligning to TRBD1. Germline V gives CDR1 MGHRA, CDR2 YSYEKL. This CDR3 region has 15 residues. The trim removed 2 bases at V and 4 bases at J, leaving 7 bases unmatched. The CDR3 sequence is CASSQTQGVGTEAFF. CDR3 nucleotides: TGCGCCAGCAGCCAAACCCAGGGGGTCGGCACTGAAGCTTTCTTT.

The rearrangement uses TRBV19 and TRBJ2-3; 10 nucleotides line up with TRBD2. With 2 bases clipped from V and 4 bases from J, the junction kept 0 bases outside the gene matches. This CDR3 is 14 amino acids long. Per germline, CDR1 LNHDA and CDR2 SQIVND (reference sequence). CDR3 nucleotide sequence: TGTGCCAGTAGTATAACTAGCGGGGCAGATACGCAGTATTTT. It translates to CASSITSGADTQYF. Based on the CDR3 plus reference TRBV19 and TRBJ2-3, the full variable domain is DGGITQSPKYLFRKEGQNVTLSCEQNLNHDAMYWYRQDPGQGLRLIYYSQIVNDFQKGDIAEGYSVSREKKESFPLTVTSAQKNPTAFYLCASSITSGADTQYFGPGTRLTVL.

The chain has TRBV11-1 and TRBJ2-7, with D possibly matching TRBD1 (6 bases). The CDR3 runs to 13 residues. The V end was cut by 2 bases, the J end by 3 bases, with 8 bases between. The germline V gene has CDR1 SGHAT and CDR2 FQDESV (reference sequence). The CDR3 here is CASSLHRVYEQYF. CDR3 bases: TGTGCCAGCAGCTTACACAGGGTCTACGAGCAGTACTTC.

This CDR3 reads CASSAWGTGGRAEAFF. The CDR3 nucleotides are TGTGCCAGCAGCGCGTGGGGGACAGGGGGTAGGGCTGAAGCTTTCTTT. V and J are TRBV9 and TRBJ1-1; 11 positions match TRBD1. The CDR3 is made up of 16 amino acids. Per the germline V gene, CDR1 is SGDLS and CDR2 is YYNGEE. The V segment lost 3 bases and the J segment 6 bases; nucleotides outside the gene matches: 10.

This chain joins TRBV4-2 and TRBJ1-1; no reliable D call. CDR3 length: 14 residues. Per germline, CDR1 LGHNA and CDR2 YNFKEQ. Trimming cost V 1 base and J 4 bases, with 10 bases left between them. The CDR3 DNA reads as TGTGCCAGCAGCCAAGTTGAGGCAGCCACTGAAGCTTTCTTT. It specifies CASSQVEAATEAFF.

CDR3 coding DNA: TGTGCCAGCAGCTTACACTCAGCGGGGGGGACAGATACGCAGTATTTT. Translating gives CASSLHSAGGTDTQYF. V and J are TRBV7-3 and TRBJ2-3; 10 bases map to TRBD2. After removal of 2 bases from V and 3 bases from J, the junction contained 5 bases not matched to a gene. The length of the CDR3 is 16 residues. The germline V gene encodes CDR1 SGHTA and CDR2 FQGTGA.